This T cell receptor (beta chain) was captured in a study of Ad26.COV2.S vaccination and SARS-CoV-2 variants (dated by TCRdb to 2020 to 2022). As for the study more broadly: Donors in the vaccine arm were drawn from COV1001, a phase I-IIa trial of Ad26.COV2.S in healthy adults that was multicentre, randomized, double-blind and placebo-controlled. Ad26.COV2.S was administered intramuscularly at 5 x 10^10 or 1 x 10^11 viral particles, either as a single shot or as two shots given 56 days apart. Sequencing of the TCRbeta repertoire served to evaluate the specificity and breadth of SARS-CoV-2-reactive T cell receptors following Ad26.COV2.S vaccination. The TCR-sequenced set comprised about 32 samples: some 20 Ad26.COV2.S vaccine recipients, 5 placebo recipients and 8 SARS-CoV-2 convalescent individuals. Trial participants were randomized into five groups of five: low-dose or high-dose Ad26.COV2.S given once or twice, or placebo on both occasions. Investigators remained blinded to trial group allocation during experiments and outcome assessment.

The treatment or condition label on this specimen signifies: about 20 received Ad26.COV2.S at low or high dose, single or two shots; several received placebo; per-sample allocation not given. For vaccine and placebo recipients, repertoires were sequenced using samples collected on day 63 after the first injection. Cohort 1b enrolled 20 to 30 adults aged 18-55 years at a single site in Boston, USA, between 29 July and 7 August 2020. Ad26.COV2.S was a replication-incompetent adenovirus type 26 vector expressing a prefusion-stabilized SARS-CoV-2 spike protein from the original Wuhan strain. TCRbeta CDR3 regions were sequenced with the immunoSEQ Assay. After extraction, genomic DNA underwent amplification by bias-controlled multiplex PCR, followed by high-throughput sequencing. The original pipeline was this. To quantify the absolute abundance of every unique TCRbeta CDR3 region, sequences were collapsed and filtered. T cell fraction was estimated by normalizing TCRbeta template counts to usable DNA, with usable DNA measured through amplification of reference genes found in all nucleated cells. Repertoire TCRs were annotated as SARS-CoV-2-specific when V gene, CDR3 amino acid sequence and J gene were exactly matched to a known reactive TCR set. The reference SARS-CoV-2 TCR set was derived from MIRA and filtered for enrichment in COVID-19-positive ImmuneCODE repertoires, a step that removed public or cross-reactive TCRs. Using the MIRA antigens, annotated TCRs were further analysed by specific ORF or by position within an ORF. Breadth was defined as annotated unique rearrangements over total unique productive rearrangements; depth was the summed frequency of those rearrangements. TCR breadth was compared between groups using two-sided Wilcoxon rank-sum tests. TCRdb carries this immuneACCESS record with in-frame sequences only. Its versions omit some clonotypes, under half of them owing to an unresolved V gene in the studies checked, with the rest unexplained. That table is the source of V, J and clone size, and D and trimming were worked out from the DNA. The sample has about 680,000 clones on record, 89% of them singletons. About 1.5% of the sample rests with the top ten.

This clone was detected once. Its antigen is not yet known. It has no much larger one-base neighbor in the sample; base qualities were not kept. CDR1 and CDR2 are drawn from the germline V gene: KGHSH, LQKENI. From the cysteine up to the phenylalanine, the CDR3 has a length of 12 residues. Left in the record is the CDR3 DNA by itself, 36 bases read in frame from the first base. The trim is 6 bases for V and 16 bases for J, with a gap of 16 bases between the germline ends. Broad study findings and their caveats: Spike-specific TCR breadth was higher in Ad26.COV2.S recipients than in placebo recipients (P = 0.0014). The study was not powered for comparison of responses between vaccine doses or regimens. Substantial breadth of spike-specific CD8+ and CD4+ T cell responses was reported after vaccination. Vaccine and placebo recipients had similar non-spike TCR breadth, a finding consistent with the vaccine containing only spike. The authors noted that the TCR breadth and depth analyses may have underestimated total T cell responses.

Sequenced material: peripheral blood, taken in a trial of Ad26.COV2.S vaccine versus placebo. This TCR derives from a person aged 18-65 years who received the Ad26.COV2.S COVID-19 vaccine or a placebo. The chain is assembled from TRBV18 and TRBJ1-6; no D gene can be assigned with confidence. CDR3 region: CASSEAQAGLHF. The DNA sequence is TGTGCCAGCTCCGAGGCCCAGGCGGGACTCCACTTT. Extended through the reference TRBV18 and TRBJ1-6 proteins, this CDR3 yields the full variable domain: NAGVMQNPRHLVRRRGQEARLRCSPMKGHSHVYWYRQLPEEGLKFMVYLQKENIIDESGMPKERFSAEFPKEGPSILRIQQVVRGDSAAYFCASSEAQAGLHFGNGTRLTVT.